The present entry profiles one T cell receptor beta chain with its context. Between the trimmed V and J ends, which lost 3 bases and 5 bases, there was a span of 7 bases. The CDR3 is 12 amino acids. CDR1 SNHLY and CDR2 FYNNEI come from the germline V gene. A second PCR of 7 to 11 cycles used a sample-barcoded 5' primer and a J-beta primer mix. TCRdb reprocessed the 5' RACE reads with MiXCR, giving one entry per CDR3 protein. Of roughly 1,500,000 distinct CDR3 sequences in the sample, around 35% were seen once. The data belong to a study of blood T cells in healthy people across ages. The sample providers were healthy Caucasian people from Russia, aged roughly 6 to 90.

This clonotype originated in a woman in her twenties or thirties in good health. The sequenced sample was blood. This rearrangement joins TRBV2 to TRBJ1-2; D not resolved. The CDR3 region is CASSDYVYGYTF. The CDR3 DNA reads TGTGCCAGCAGTGATTACGTTTATGGCTACACCTTC.